A selection of T cell receptor beta chains follows, all from one sample in a study of blood T cell repertoires in COVID-19. Sequenced by immunoSEQ multiplex PCR; TCRdb stores in-frame clones only, minus some. The profile covers a few hundred thousand clones, with around 89% appearing a single time and 2.5% to 3.5% taken by the ten largest. The specimen was PBMCs or T cells enriched from blood (not recorded which). The receptor source for this set is a woman between 45 and 65 years old who had recovered from COVID-19. CDR3s include the opening cysteine and the closing phenylalanine or tryptophan. The D gene is left open where the match is weak. Clone size is not always given. Where it is, it says once, few, many or a class for expanded clones.

TRBJ1-4,TRBV7-2,once,TRBD1,TGTGCCAGCAGCTCCATTACAGGGGGCTTTGAAAAACTGTTTTTT,CASSSITGGFEKLFF
TRBJ2-7,TRBV13,.,.,TGTGCCAGCAGCTTAGCGGCCAGGGGTTACGAGCAGTACTTC,CASSLAARGYEQYF
TRBJ2-5,TRBV7-3,.,TRBD2,TGTGCCAGCAGCTTATCTGGACTAGCGGGAGGAGGCCAAGAGACCCAGTACTTC,CASSLSGLAGGGQETQYF
TRBJ2-3,TRBV6-2/TRBV6-3,.,TRBD2,TGTGCCAGCAGTTACCCAACTAGCGGGGCTAGCACAGATACGCAGTATTTT,CASSYPTSGASTDTQYF
TRBJ1-2,TRBV7-2,.,TRBD1,TGTGCCAGCAGCTTAGCGCGAGGACAGGGGCGTGTTGGCTACACCTTC,CASSLARGQGRVGYTF
TRBJ2-1,TRBV3-1/TRBV3-2,.,TRBD2,TGTGCCAGCAGCCCTCTAGCGGGAGGGCCCATTGAGCAGTTCTTC,CASSPLAGGPIEQFF
TRBJ2-5,TRBV29-1,.,TRBD1,TGCAGCTCCCAGGGGGACCAAGAGACCCAGTACTTC,CSSQGDQETQYF
TRBJ1-1,TRBV19,.,.,TGTGCCAGTAGTACCCGCCGGGCAGGGACTGGCACTGAAGCTTTCTTT,CASSTRRAGTGTEAFF
TRBJ1-1,TRBV4-3,.,TRBD1,TGCGCCAGCAGCCCAGGAGGGGGCTCCTACACTGAAGCTTTCTTT,CASSPGGGSYTEAFF
TRBJ2-1,TRBV2,once,TRBD2,TGTGCCAGCAGTGCCCCCGCCCGGGAGGGCAATGAGCAGTTCTTC,CASSAPAREGNEQFF
TRBJ2-7,TRBV7-2,.,TRBD2,TGTGCCAGCAGCCTCTCAGCGGGAGAAAGGTTTATTCACGAGCAGTACTTC,CASSLSAGERFIHEQYF
TRBJ2-7,TRBV7-6,.,.,TGTGCCAGCAGCTTCGTTCGAAAAACAGGGTTCGAGCAGTACTTC,CASSFVRKTGFEQYF
TRBJ1-1,TRBV11-3,once,TRBD1,TGTGCCAGCAGCCGGGACAGCATGAACACTGAAGCTTTCTTT,CASSRDSMNTEAFF
TRBJ2-5,TRBV5-4,.,.,TGTGCCAGCAGCTTGGCGGGAGTGGAGACCCAGTACTTC,CASSLAGVETQYF
TRBJ1-6,TRBV11-2,.,.,TGTGCCAGCAGCCTGCTCTCGGGGTCCTCTTCACCCCTCCACTTT,CASSLLSGSSSPLHF
TRBJ2-7,TRBV10-3,once,.,TGTGCCATCAGTACTTATCTCGTGAACTACGAGCAGTACTTC,CAISTYLVNYEQYF
TRBJ2-7,TRBV27,.,.,TGTGCCAGCAGTTTTCGGCCAGGGGATCTCGAGCAGTACTTC,CASSFRPGDLEQYF
TRBJ2-1,TRBV7-9,.,TRBD2,TGTGCCAGCAGCCCGCCGGGACTAGCGCTGTACAATGAGCAGTTCTTC,CASSPPGLALYNEQFF
TRBJ1-1,TRBV3-1/TRBV3-2,.,.,TGTGCCAGCAGCCAACAGGAGAACACTGAAGCTTTCTTT,CASSQQENTEAFF
TRBJ1-1,TRBV29-1,.,TRBD1,TGCAGCGTTCAACCCGGGACAGGGAACACTGAAGCTTTCTTT,CSVQPGTGNTEAFF
TRBJ1-1,TRBV30,.,.,TGTGCCTGGAGTCGGACAGTGAACACTGAAGCTTTCTTT,CAWSRTVNTEAFF
TRBJ2-3,TRBV30,once,.,TGTGCCTGGAGGCCGAGGGCTGCAGGAAATACGCAGTATTTT,CAWRPRAAGNTQYF
TRBJ1-2,TRBV5-6,.,TRBD1,TGTGCCAGCACCCAAAGGACAGGGAACTATGGCTACACCTTC,CASTQRTGNYGYTF
TRBJ2-2,TRBV18,.,TRBD2,TGTGCCAGCTCACCAAGCGGGACCTCGCCCGGGGAGCTGTTTTTT,CASSPSGTSPGELFF
TRBJ2-7,TRBV5-6,.,TRBD2,TGTGCCAGCAGCTGGGGGACTAGCGGGAGACACGAGCAGTACTTC,CASSWGTSGRHEQYF
TRBJ1-1,TRBV2,.,.,TGTGCCAGCAGATTTGGGGGCGCCGCTGAAGCTTTCTTT,CASRFGGAAEAFF
TRBJ2-6,TRBV28,.,.,TGTGCCAGCAGTTTACAGAAGTCTGGGGCCAACGTCCTGACTTTC,CASSLQKSGANVLTF
TRBJ2-1,TRBV4-3,few,.,TGCGCCAGCAGCCAAGAAGTTAGTTCGTATGAGCAGTTCTTC,CASSQEVSSYEQFF
TRBJ2-7,TRBV28,.,.,TGTGCCAGCAGTTTATGGTCAGGGGTGGTCTACGAGCAGTACTTC,CASSLWSGVVYEQYF
TRBJ1-2,TRBV6-2/TRBV6-3,.,TRBD1,TGTGCCAGCAGTTACTTTGGTGGGACAGGGATGTATGGCTACACCTTC,CASSYFGGTGMYGYTF
TRBJ2-6,TRBV6-2/TRBV6-3,once,.,TGTGCCAGCAGTTCCGCCCGGACAGCTTCCTCTGGGGCCAACGTCCTGACTTTC,CASSSARTASSGANVLTF
TRBJ2-2,TRBV18,.,TRBD1,TGTGCCAGCTCACCTCTTAAAACCGGGACAGGGGACACCGGGGAGCTGTTTTTT,CASSPLKTGTGDTGELFF
TRBJ1-5,TRBV7-8,.,.,TGTGCCAGCAGCTTAGCGGTCGGGGTAAATCAGCCCCAGCATTTT,CASSLAVGVNQPQHF
TRBJ2-2,TRBV9,.,TRBD2,TGTGCCAGCAGCTCCCGGCGGACTAGCCCTAGGATCGGGGAGCTGTTTTTT,CASSSRRTSPRIGELFF
TRBJ2-3,TRBV21-1,.,.,TGTGCCAGCAGCAAAGCCGCGGGAGTAGGTACGCAGTATTTT,CASSKAAGVGTQYF
TRBJ1-6,TRBV13,.,.,TGTGCCAGCACCCGGAGGGATAATTCACCCCTCCACTTT,CASTRRDNSPLHF
TRBJ2-3,TRBV11-2,.,.,TGTGCCAGCAGCTACCTCGGGGGAGGGGGGACAGATACGCAGTATTTT,CASSYLGGGGTDTQYF
TRBJ1-1,TRBV7-2,once,.,TGTGCCAGCAGCTTCAGGAACACTGAAGCTTTCTTT,CASSFRNTEAFF
TRBJ2-5,TRBV28,.,.,TGTGCCAGCAGGCACCAGGGTATCTACCAAGAGACCCAGTACTTC,CASRHQGIYQETQYF
TRBJ1-2,TRBV6-5,.,.,TGTGCCAGCAGTTACCAGGGGCCCGACTATGGCTACACCTTC,CASSYQGPDYGYTF
TRBJ1-3,TRBV20-1,.,.,TGCAGTGCTAGTCGGAGAGGCTCTGGAAACACCATATATTTT,CSASRRGSGNTIYF